The 2 T cell receptor beta chains listed next were all sequenced from one sample in a study of Graves' ophthalmopathy and Graves' hyperthyroidism. Investigators amplified TCR beta CDR3 regions from RNA transcripts. The authors performed first-round RT-PCR with HTBI primers and then a second-round multiplex PCR. One entry per CDR3 protein, called by TCRdb with MiXCR from the multiplex PCR reads. The sample comprises 400,000 or so distinct CDR3 sequences, about a sixth of which are singletons, and around 2.4% rests with the top ten. The sequencing sample was made of peripheral blood. These TCRs come from an adult woman with stable Graves' hyperthyroidism.

In this sample, this clonotype turned up many times. J is TRBJ2-6 and V is TRBV28; tentatively, D is TRBD1 (5 bases). Germline V lookup: CDR1 MDHEN, CDR2 SYDVKM. The CDR3 is 16 amino acids. Trimming removed 5 bases at V and 0 bases at J, with 11 bases between. CDR3 loop: CASSGQPPSGANVLTF. CDR3 coding DNA: TGTGCCAGCAGTGGACAACCCCCCTCTGGGGCCAACGTCCTGACTTTC.

This clonotype has a count of ten or more. The chain uses TRBV15 and TRBJ1-5; D remains ambiguous. The CDR3 runs 13 residues. Germline-derived CDR1 and CDR2 are LNHNV and YYDKDF (reference sequence). V lost 7 bases, J lost 6 bases, and 13 bases lay in between. CDR3 in amino acids: CATTTHGSQPQHF. The CDR3 DNA follows: TGTGCCACCACTACCCATGGGAGTCAGCCCCAGCATTTT.